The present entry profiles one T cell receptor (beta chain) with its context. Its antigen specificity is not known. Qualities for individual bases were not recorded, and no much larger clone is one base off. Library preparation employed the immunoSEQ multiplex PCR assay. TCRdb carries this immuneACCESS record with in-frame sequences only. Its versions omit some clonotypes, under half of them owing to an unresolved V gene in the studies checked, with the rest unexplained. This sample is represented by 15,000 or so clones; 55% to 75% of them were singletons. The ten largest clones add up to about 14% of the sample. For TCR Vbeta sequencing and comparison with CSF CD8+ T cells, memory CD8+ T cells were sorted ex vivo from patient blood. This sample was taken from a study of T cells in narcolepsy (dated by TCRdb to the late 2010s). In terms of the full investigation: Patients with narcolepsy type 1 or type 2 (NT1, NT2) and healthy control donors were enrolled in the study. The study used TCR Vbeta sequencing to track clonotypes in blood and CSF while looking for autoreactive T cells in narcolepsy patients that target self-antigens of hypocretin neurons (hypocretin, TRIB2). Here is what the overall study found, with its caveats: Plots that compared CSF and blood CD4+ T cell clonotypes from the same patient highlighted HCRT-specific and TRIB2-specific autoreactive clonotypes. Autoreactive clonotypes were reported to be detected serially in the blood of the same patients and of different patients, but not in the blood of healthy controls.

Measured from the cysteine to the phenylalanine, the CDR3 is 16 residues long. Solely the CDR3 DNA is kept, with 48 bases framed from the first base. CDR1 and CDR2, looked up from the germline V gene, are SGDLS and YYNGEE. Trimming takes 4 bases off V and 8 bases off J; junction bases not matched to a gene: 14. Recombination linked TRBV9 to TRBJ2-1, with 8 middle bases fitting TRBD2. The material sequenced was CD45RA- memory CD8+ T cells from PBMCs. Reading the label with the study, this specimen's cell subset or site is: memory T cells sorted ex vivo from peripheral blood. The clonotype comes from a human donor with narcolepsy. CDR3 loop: CASSPTRSGGNDEQFF. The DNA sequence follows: TGTGCCAGCAGCCCCACCAGGAGCGGGGGTAACGATGAGCAGTTCTTC. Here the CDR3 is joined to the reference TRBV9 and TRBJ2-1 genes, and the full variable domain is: DSGVTQTPKHLITATGQRVTLRCSPRSGDLSVYWYQQSLDQGLQFLIQYYNGEERAKGNILERFSAQQFPDLHSELNLSSLELGDSALYFCASSPTRSGGNDEQFFGPGTRLTVL.